What follows describes a single T cell receptor (beta chain). The CDR3 is 14 amino acids. Germline V gene lookup returns CDR1 SNHLY and CDR2 FYNNEI. V was clipped by 3 bases and J by 9 bases; unmatched bases: 5. This entry comes from a study of blood T cell repertoires in COVID-19. TCRdb's copy holds only in-frame clones and misses some; the assay was immunoSEQ multiplex PCR. Among 100,000 to 150,000 clones listed, 80% were seen once. The sequencing sample was made of peripheral blood. The chain recombines TRBV2 with TRBJ1-6; 7 bases line up with TRBD1. The source is a human donor in a cohort sampled during active COVID-19. CDR3 nucleotide sequence: TGTGCCAGCAGTGAGGGGGACAGAGCTTCACCCCTCCACTTT. This codes for CASSEGDRASPLHF.